The entry below describes one T cell receptor beta chain. The sample holds a few counts of this clone. There is no known antigen for this receptor. Base-call qualities are not available, and no considerably larger clone is one nucleotide away. The CDR3 regions of human TCRbeta chains were subjected to immunosequencing. On the study's bioinformatics: Repertoire TCRs were matched against a reference library of SARS-CoV-2-specific TCRs generated with the MIRA antigen-specificity platform. Breadth was defined as the fraction of unique TCRs that were SARS-CoV-2-associated, and depth was defined as the fraction of total T cells that were SARS-CoV-2-associated. Using the MIRA data, each spike-specific TCR was mapped to the spike region that the TCR reacts to and placed in a CD4 or CD8 class. Log10-transformed breadth and depth values were compared by one-way ANOVA with Sidak's multiple comparisons tests. TCRdb limited this immuneACCESS table to in-frame rearrangements with V and J called. A share of clones is missing; checked studies link under half to unresolved V genes, and the rest is unexplained. Clone size and V and J calls were adopted from that table, with D and trimming inferred from the DNA. The sample profile shows tens of thousands of clones; approximately 91% of them were found once. Jointly, the top ten make up roughly 7% of the sample.

The sample comes from a study of T cell responses to AZD1222 COVID-19 vaccine (dated by TCRdb to about 2021). Background for the entire study: AZD1222 recipients with second doses at about 4 weeks or about 12 weeks were pooled, because spike-specific TCR depth and breadth did not differ between schedules. TCR sequencing covered roughly 230 trial participants: some 210 given two doses of AZD1222 and about 26 given two doses of MenACWY control vaccine. Trial participants were enrolled by age into subgroups of 18-55, 56-69 and 70-plus years, and around 150, 28 and 57 TCR-sequenced participants, respectively, were included in these subgroups. Paper-wide results and their limitations: The 56-69-year group was small, and its depth increase did not reach significance, likely because of low power. Reportedly, close to half of the unique spike-specific TCRs recognized epitopes lying outside the regions that are mutated in the B.1.351 and B.1.1.7 variants. After two AZD1222 doses, spike-specific TCR breadth and depth were significantly higher than at day 0 and than in MenACWY recipients. Because no samples from the day 14 peak response were available, repertoires could be characterized only after the peak T cell response. The vaccine-associated CD4 TCRs covered the entire spike protein, and the dominant responses fell in regions 160-218 and 743-854. Conclusions about previously exposed vaccinees were limited because only a handful of AZD1222 recipients were SARS-CoV-2 seropositive at baseline. Most participants were white British and females outnumbered males, and the authors suggested that clonal diversity may have been underestimated.

The time point label corresponds to: baseline before first vaccination. Samples from vaccinated people were obtained from the UK trials COV001 and COV002, which included a single-blind randomized controlled phase 2/3 trial of AZD1222 (ChAdOx1 nCoV-19) in healthy adults. Trial participant PBMC samples were collected at day 0 and day 28 after the second dose for TCRbeta chain sequencing. The germline V gene gives CDR1 as MNHEY and CDR2 as SVGAGI. Including cysteine and phenylalanine, the CDR3 has 13 amino acids. CDR3 DNA is the only sequence kept; it has 39 bases, read in frame from the first base. V lost 8 bases and J lost 3 bases; the stretch between them is 13 bases long.

Recombination linked TRBV6-5 to TRBJ1-1, with TRBD1 as a weak D call on 6 bases. The clonotype was recovered from an adult in good health. Sequences were derived from peripheral blood, sampled on day 0 of AZD1222 vaccination. This receptor has the CDR3 CASGSYRDTEAFF. In nucleotides, the sequence is TGTGCCAGCGGTTCATACAGGGACACTGAAGCTTTCTTT.